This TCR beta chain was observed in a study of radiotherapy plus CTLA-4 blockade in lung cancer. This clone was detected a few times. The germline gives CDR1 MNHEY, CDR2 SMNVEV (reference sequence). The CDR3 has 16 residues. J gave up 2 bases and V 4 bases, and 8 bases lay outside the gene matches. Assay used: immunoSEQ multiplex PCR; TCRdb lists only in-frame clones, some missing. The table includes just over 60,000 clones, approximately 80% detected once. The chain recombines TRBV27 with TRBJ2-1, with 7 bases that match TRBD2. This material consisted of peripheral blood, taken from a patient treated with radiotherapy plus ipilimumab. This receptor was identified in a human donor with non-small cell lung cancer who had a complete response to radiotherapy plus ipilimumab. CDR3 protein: CASSSLGGDPYNEQFF. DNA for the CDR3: TGTGCCAGCAGTTCCCTGGGGGGGGACCCCTACAATGAGCAGTTCTTC.